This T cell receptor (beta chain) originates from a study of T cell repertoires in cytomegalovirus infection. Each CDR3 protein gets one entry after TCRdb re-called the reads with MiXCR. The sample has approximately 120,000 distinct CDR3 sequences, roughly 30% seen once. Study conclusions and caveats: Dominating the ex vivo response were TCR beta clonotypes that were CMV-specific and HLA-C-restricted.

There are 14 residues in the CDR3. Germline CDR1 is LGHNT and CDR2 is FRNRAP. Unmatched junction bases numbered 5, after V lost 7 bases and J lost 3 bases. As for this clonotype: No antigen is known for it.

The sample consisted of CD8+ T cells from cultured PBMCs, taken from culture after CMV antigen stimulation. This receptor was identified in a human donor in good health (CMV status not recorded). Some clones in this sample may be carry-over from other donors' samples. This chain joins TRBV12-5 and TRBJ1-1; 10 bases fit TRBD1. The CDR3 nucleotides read TGTGCTAGTGTCGGGGACAGGGGAGACACTGAAGCTTTCTTT. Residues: CASVGDRGDTEAFF.